These 3 T cell receptor beta chains came from one sample sequenced in a study of cytomegalovirus exposure and HLA in healthy donors. It was with 60 Vbeta and 13 Jbeta primers that the PCR ran. Sequenced by immunoSEQ multiplex PCR; TCRdb stores in-frame clones only, minus some. The sample has over 100,000 clones, and its top ten clones hold around 3.4%. The sample comprised PBMCs. These receptors came from a man in his thirties or forties in good health and CMV-seronegative.

The rearrangement links TRBV7-9 to TRBJ2-2, with TRBD2 matching over 7 bases. The trim removed 3 bases at V and 4 bases at J, leaving 2 bases unmatched. CDR1 is SEHNR and CDR2 is FQNEAQ in the germline V gene (reference sequence). CDR3 length: 14 residues. The CDR3: CASSFGGVTGELFF. CDR3 DNA sequence: TGTGCCAGCAGCTTTGGGGGGGTCACCGGGGAGCTGTTTTTT.

The chain couples TRBV6-1 to TRBJ1-2; possible D gene TRBD1, 5 bases. The CDR3 runs to 13 residues. Trimming pared 0 bases from V and 8 bases from J, leaving 10 bases between. The germline gives CDR1 MNHNS, CDR2 SASEGT. Written as DNA, the CDR3 is TGTGCCAGCAGTGAAGCGACAGTTAAAGGCTACACCTTC. It specifies CASSEATVKGYTF.

The gene calls are TRBV30 and TRBJ1-2, with D possibly matching TRBD1 (6 bases). This CDR3 is 14 amino acids long. Per germline, CDR1 GTSNPN and CDR2 SVGIG (reference sequence). V lost 1 base and J lost 5, with 14 bases in between. For the CDR3, the DNA is TGTGCCTGGAGTGCTAGGGGGAGGGGTTATGGCTACACCTTC. Protein sequence: CAWSARGRGYGYTF.